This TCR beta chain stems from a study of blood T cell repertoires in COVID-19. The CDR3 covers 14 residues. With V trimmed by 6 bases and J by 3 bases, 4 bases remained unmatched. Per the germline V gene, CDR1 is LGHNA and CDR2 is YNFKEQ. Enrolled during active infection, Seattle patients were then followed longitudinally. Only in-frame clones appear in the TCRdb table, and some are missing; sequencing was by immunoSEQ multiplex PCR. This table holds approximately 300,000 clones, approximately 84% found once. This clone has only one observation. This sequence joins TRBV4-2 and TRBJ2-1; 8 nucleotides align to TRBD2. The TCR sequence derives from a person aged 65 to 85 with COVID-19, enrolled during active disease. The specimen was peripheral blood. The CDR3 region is CASRSSGSYNEQFF. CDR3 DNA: TGTGCCAGCAGGAGCAGCGGGAGCTACAATGAGCAGTTCTTC.